The sequence of this T cell receptor beta chain was determined in a study of technical replicates of blood from a few donors. Profiled with immunoSEQ multiplex PCR; TCRdb holds only in-frame clones, not every one. This repertoire shows approximately 88,000 clones, around 94% found once; its top ten account for approximately 0.25%. Per germline, CDR1 SGHNT and CDR2 YYREEE (reference sequence). This CDR3 has 14 residues. J was trimmed by 2 bases and V by 4 bases; bases with no gene match: 5. This sequence originates from a human donor in good health. The gene calls are TRBV5-4 and TRBJ2-7; 8 positions match TRBD2. The sequencing sample was made of T cells isolated from PBMCs. In DNA, the CDR3 is TGTGCCAGCAGCAGAACTAGCGGAGCCTACGAGCAGTACTTC. Protein: CASSRTSGAYEQYF.